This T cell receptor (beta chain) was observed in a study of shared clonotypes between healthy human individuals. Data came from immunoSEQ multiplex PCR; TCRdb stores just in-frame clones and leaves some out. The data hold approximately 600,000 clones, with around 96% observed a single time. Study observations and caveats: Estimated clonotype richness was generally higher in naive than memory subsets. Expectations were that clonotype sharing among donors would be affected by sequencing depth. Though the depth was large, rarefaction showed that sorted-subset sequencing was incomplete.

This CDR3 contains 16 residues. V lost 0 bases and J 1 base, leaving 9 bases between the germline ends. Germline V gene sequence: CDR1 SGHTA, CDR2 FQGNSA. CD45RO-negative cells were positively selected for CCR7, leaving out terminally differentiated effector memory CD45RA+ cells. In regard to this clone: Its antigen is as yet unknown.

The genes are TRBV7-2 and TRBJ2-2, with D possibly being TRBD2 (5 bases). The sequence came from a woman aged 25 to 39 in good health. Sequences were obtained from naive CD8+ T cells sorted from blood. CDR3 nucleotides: TGTGCCAGCAGCTTAGCGACGACTATGAACACCGGGGAGCTGTTTTTT. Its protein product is CASSLATTMNTGELFF. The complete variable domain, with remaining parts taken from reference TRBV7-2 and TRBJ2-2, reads GAGVSQSPSNKVTEKGKDVELRCDPISGHTALYWYRQSLGQGLEFLIYFQGNSAPDKSGLPSDRFSAERTGGSVSTLTIQRTQQEDSAVYLCASSLATTMNTGELFFGEGSRLTVL.